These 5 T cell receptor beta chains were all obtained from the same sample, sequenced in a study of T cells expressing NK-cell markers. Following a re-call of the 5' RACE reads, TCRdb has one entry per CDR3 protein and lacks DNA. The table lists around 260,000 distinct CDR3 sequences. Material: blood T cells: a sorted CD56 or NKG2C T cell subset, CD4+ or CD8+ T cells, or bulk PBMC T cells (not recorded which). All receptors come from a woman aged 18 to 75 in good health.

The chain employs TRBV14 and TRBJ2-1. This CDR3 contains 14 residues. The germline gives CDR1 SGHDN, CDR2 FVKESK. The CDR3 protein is CASSQDLGYNEQFF. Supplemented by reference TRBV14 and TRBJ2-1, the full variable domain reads EAGVTQFPSHSVIEKGQTVTLRCDPISGHDNLYWYRRVMGKEIKFLLHFVKESKQDESGMPNNRFLAERTGGTYSTLKVQPAELEDSGVYFCASSQDLGYNEQFFGPGTRLTVL.

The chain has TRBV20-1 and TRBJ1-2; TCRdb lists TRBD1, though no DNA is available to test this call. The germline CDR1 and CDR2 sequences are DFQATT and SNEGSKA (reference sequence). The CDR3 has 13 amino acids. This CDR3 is CSARPTENYGYTF.

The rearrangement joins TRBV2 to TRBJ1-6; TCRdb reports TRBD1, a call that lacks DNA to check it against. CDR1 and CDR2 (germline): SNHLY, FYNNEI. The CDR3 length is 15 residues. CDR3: CASTRQGANNSPLHF.

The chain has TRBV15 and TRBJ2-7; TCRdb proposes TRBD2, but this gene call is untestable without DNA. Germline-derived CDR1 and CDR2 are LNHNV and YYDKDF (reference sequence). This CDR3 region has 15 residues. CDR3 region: CATKKTLEADYEQYF. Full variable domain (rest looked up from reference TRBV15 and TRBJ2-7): DAMVIQNPRYQVTQFGKPVTLSCSQTLNHNVMYWYQQKSSQAPKLLFHYYDKDFNNEADTPDNFQSRRPNTSFCFLDIRSPGLGDTAMYLCATKKTLEADYEQYFGPGTRLTVT.

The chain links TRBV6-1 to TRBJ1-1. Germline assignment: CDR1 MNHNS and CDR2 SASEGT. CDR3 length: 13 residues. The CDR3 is CASSANKNTEAFF.